This TCR beta chain was retrieved from a study of beta chain features in type 1 diabetes. Overall study results and limits: Among patients with Type 1 diabetes, TCRB CDR3s were moderately but significantly shorter in every one of the four CD4+ subsets. VDJ junctions sequenced from type 1 diabetes patients showed fewer insertions and more deletions.

Reverse transcription of all isolated RNA meant that expressed TCRB transcripts were sequenced. Repertoires were generated with immunoSEQ multiplex PCR, while TCRdb's copy carries only in-frame clones and drops some. The table lists approximately 170,000 clones, roughly 7.1% of them singletons. Markers CD45RO/CCR7/CD25/CD127/CD95/CD27 served to sort CD4+ naive, central memory, regulatory and stem cell-like memory cells. The trim removed 2 bases at V and 7 bases at J, leaving 8 bases unmatched. Germline assignment: CDR1 KGHSH and CDR2 LQKENI. CDR3 size: 15 residues. On this clone: Its antigen remains unknown.

The chain carries TRBV18 and TRBJ1-5; 7 positions match TRBD1. The specimen sequenced was central memory CD4+ T cells from blood. The receptor was isolated from a middle-aged woman with type 1 diabetes. In nucleotides, the CDR3 is TGTGCCAGCTCACCAACAGGGGATCCGGGGCAGCCCCAGCATTTT. Translating gives CASSPTGDPGQPQHF.